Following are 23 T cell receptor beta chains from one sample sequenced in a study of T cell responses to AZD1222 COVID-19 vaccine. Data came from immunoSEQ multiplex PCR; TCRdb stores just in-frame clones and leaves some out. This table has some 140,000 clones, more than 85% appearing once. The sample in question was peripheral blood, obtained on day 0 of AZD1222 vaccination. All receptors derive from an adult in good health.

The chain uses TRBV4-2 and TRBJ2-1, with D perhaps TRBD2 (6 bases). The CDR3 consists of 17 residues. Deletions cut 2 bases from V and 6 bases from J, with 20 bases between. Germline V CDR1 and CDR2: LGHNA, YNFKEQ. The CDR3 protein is CASSQFTSLSIPNEQFF. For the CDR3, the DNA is TGTGCCAGCAGCCAATTCACTAGCCTATCTATCCCCAATGAGCAGTTCTTC.

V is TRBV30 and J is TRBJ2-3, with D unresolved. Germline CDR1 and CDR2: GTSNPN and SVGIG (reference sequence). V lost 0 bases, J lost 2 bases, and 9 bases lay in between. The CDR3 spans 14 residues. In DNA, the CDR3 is TGTGCCTGGAGTGTATCCAGGCACACAGATACGCAGTATTTT. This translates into CAWSVSRHTDTQYF.

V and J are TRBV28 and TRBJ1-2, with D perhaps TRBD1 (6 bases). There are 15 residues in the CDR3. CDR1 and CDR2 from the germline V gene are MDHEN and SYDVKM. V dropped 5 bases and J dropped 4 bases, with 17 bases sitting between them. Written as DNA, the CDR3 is TGTGCCAGCAGTCCCCGGACAGTTACCGGCTATGGCTACACCTTC. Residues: CASSPRTVTGYGYTF.

CDR3 amino acids: CASSPLGSYGYTF. The CDR3 DNA reads as TGTGCCAGCAGTCCCTTAGGGAGCTATGGCTACACCTTC. This chain uses TRBV28 with TRBJ1-2; D is uncertain. V was pared by 5 bases and J by 4 bases, with 11 bases between. The CDR3 is made up of 13 amino acids. Germline V CDR1 and CDR2: MDHEN, SYDVKM.

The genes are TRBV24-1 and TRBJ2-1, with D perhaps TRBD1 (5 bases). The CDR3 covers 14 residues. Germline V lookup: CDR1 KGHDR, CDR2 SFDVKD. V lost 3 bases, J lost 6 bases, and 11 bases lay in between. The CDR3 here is CATSDPTGSNEQFF. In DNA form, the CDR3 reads TGTGCCACCAGTGATCCCACAGGATCCAATGAGCAGTTCTTC.

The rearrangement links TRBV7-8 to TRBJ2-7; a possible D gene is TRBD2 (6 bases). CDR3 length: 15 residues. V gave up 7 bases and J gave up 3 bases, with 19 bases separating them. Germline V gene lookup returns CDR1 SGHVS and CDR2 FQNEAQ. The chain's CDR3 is CASNLGGGPRYEQYF. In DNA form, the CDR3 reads TGTGCCAGCAATTTAGGCGGAGGGCCCCGCTACGAGCAGTACTTC.

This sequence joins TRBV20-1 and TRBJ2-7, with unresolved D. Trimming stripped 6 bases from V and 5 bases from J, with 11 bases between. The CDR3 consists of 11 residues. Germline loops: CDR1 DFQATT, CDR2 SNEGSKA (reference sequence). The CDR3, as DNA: TGCAGTGCCAGCCCAGTTAACGAGCAGTACTTC. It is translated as CSASPVNEQYF.

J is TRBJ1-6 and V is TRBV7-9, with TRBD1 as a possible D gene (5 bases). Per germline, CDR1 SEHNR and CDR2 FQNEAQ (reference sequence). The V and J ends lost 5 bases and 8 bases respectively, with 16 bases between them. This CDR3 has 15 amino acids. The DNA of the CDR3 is TGTGCCAGCAGCCCGGGGACTAATGTCCATTCACCCCTCCACTTT. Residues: CASSPGTNVHSPLHF.

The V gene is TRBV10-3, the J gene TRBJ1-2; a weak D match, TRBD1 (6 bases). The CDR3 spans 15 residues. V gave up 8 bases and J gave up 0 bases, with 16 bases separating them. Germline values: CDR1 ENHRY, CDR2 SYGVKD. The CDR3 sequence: CAIWAGEGANYGYTF. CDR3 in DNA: TGTGCCATCTGGGCAGGGGAGGGAGCTAACTATGGCTACACCTTC.

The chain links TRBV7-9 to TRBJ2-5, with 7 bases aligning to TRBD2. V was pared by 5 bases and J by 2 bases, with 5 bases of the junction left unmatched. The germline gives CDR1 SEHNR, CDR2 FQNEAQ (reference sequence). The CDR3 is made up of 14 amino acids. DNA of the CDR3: TGTGCCAGCAGCCGGGGGGAACCTCAAGAGACCCAGTACTTC. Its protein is CASSRGEPQETQYF.

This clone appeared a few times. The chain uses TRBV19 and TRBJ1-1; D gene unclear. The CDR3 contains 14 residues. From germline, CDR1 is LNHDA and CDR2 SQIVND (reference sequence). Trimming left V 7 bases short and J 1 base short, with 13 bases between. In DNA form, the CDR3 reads TGTGCCAGTAATGATTGGGGAGCGAACACTGAAGCTTTCTTT. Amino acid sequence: CASNDWGANTEAFF. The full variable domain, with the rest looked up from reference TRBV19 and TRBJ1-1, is DGGITQSPKYLFRKEGQNVTLSCEQNLNHDAMYWYRQDPGQGLRLIYYSQIVNDFQKGDIAEGYSVSREKKESFPLTVTSAQKNPTAFYLCASNDWGANTEAFFGQGTRLTVV.

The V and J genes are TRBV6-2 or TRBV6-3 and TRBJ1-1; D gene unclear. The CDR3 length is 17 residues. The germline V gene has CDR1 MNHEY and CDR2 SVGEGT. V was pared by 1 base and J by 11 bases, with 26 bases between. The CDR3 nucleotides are TGTGCCAGCAGTTACTTAAGAGGGATTCTCCCGTTTTCGTATGCTTTCTTT. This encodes CASSYLRGILPFSYAFF.

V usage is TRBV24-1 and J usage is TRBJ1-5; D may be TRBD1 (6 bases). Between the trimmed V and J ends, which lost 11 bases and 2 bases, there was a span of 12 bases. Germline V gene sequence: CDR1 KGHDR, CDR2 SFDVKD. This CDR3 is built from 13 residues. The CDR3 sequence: CAIQGAGNQPQHF. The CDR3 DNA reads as TGTGCCATACAGGGTGCCGGCAATCAGCCCCAGCATTTT.

This CDR3 reads CASSSYRGRNEQFF. CDR3 in DNA: TGTGCCAGCAGCTCATATCGGGGGCGCAATGAGCAGTTCTTC. This rearrangement joins TRBV7-2 to TRBJ2-1, with D tentatively TRBD1 or TRBD2 (6 bases each). The V end was cut by 4 bases, the J end by 6 bases, with 13 bases between. Germline CDR1 is SGHTA and CDR2 is FQGNSA. The CDR3 loop spans 14 amino acids.

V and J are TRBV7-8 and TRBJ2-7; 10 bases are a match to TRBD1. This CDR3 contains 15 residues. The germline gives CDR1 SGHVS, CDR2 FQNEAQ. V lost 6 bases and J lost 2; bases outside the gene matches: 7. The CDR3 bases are TGTGCCAGCAGTTCGGACAGGGGGGGAGCCTACGAGCAGTACTTC. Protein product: CASSSDRGGAYEQYF.

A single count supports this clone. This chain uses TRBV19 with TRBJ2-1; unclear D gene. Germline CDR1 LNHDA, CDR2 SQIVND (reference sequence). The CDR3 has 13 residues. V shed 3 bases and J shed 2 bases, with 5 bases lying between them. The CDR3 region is CASSMSTYNEQFF. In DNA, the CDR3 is TGTGCCAGTAGTATGTCGACCTACAATGAGCAGTTCTTC.

CDR3 protein: CASSYSTGRQETQYF. The DNA for the CDR3 is TGTGCCAGCAGTTACTCGACGGGCCGCCAAGAGACCCAGTACTTC. The chain recombines TRBV6-5 with TRBJ2-5; D is ambiguous. This CDR3 is 15 amino acids long. Germline V gives CDR1 MNHEY, CDR2 SVGAGI. The V end lost 0 bases, the J end lost 1 base, and 9 bases lay between the germline ends.

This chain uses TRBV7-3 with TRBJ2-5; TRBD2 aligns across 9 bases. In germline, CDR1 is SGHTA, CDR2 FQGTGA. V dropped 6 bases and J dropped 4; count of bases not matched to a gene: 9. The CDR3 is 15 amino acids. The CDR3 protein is CASRAGGIERETQYF. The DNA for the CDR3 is TGTGCCAGCAGGGCGGGGGGGATCGAACGAGAGACCCAGTACTTC.

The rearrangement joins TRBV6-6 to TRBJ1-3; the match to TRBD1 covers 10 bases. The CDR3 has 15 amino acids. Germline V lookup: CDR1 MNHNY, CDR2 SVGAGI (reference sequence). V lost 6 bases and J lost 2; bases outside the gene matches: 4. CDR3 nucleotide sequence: TGTGCCAGCAGCCGACAGGGGGCGCCTGGAAACACCATATATTTT. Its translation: CASSRQGAPGNTIYF.

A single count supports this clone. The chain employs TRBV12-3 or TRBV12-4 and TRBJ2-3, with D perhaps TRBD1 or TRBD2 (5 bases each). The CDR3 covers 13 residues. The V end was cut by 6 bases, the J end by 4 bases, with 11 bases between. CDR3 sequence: CASRGHGADTQYF. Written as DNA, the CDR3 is TGTGCCAGCAGGGGGCACGGGGCAGATACGCAGTATTTT.

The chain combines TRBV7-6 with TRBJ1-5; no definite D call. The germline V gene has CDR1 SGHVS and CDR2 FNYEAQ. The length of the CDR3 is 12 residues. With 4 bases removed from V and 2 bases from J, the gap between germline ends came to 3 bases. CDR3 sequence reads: CASSSGNQPQHF. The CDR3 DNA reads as TGTGCCAGCAGCTCCGGCAATCAGCCCCAGCATTTT.

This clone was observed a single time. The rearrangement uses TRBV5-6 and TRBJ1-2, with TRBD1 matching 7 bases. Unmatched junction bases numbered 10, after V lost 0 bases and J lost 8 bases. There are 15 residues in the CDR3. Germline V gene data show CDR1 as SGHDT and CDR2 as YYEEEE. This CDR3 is CASSLDPGQGEGYTF. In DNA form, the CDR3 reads TGTGCCAGCAGCTTGGACCCGGGGCAGGGGGAAGGCTACACCTTC.

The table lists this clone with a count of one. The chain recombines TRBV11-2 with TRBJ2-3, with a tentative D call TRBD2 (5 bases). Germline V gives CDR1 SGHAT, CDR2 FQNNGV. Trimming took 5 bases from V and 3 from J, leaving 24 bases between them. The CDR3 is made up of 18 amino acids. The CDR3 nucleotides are TGTGCCAGCAGCCCCTATCCGGAGGTGGACGACTTAACAGATACGCAGTATTTT. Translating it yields CASSPYPEVDDLTDTQYF.